This TCR beta chain was profiled in a study of cytomegalovirus exposure and HLA in healthy donors (dated by TCRdb to the late 2010s). Describing the broader study: According to an earlier analysis of a few hundred of the donors, about 170 million T cells yielded some 120 million unique TCR beta sequences and around 280 Gb of sequence data. Roughly 300 gigabases of sequencing data and around 88 million unique TCR sequences made up an early release that covered under 750 HLA-typed donors. Among the roughly 400 genotyped donors, roughly 80% belonged to the genetic ancestry cluster associated with self-reported Caucasian donors. The study was designed to test whether signatures of past pathogen exposure could be identified by cataloging public T cell receptors. The T cell repertoires of 670 or so subjects were profiled by immunosequencing and related to cytomegalovirus serostatus. Along with the roughly 670-subject first cohort, a separate validation cohort of some 130 different subjects was used. To predict cytomegalovirus infection status, the study combined high-throughput TCR immunosequencing, statistical association of individual TCRs with disease status, and machine learning. A later analysis re-analyzed previously published TCR beta repertoires from hundreds of donors and added high-resolution HLA genotyping to study TCR occurrence patterns. Rather than using new phenotypic data, the later analysis identified candidate immune exposures from TCR beta sequences and from how often those sequences occurred across donors. In an earlier analysis of 550 to 700 of the donors, high-throughput TCR beta sequencing was used to judge whether each TCR beta V gene segment behaved as functional or pseudogenic. Donor age, sex, ethnicity and CMV serostatus were collected together with the repertoire data. A later genetic analysis used genome-wide SNP genotypes for about three fifths of the roughly 700 donors, treating that subset as a discovery cohort. Every repertoire in the discovery cohort had been generated on one and the same sequencing platform. HLA typing included class I and class II loci at four-digit resolution. Typing coverage varied by locus: about 620-640 donors for A, B, C, DRB1 and DQB1; about 520 for DQA1; 600 to 610 for DPA1; 450 to 480 for DPB1. About five DR-DQ haplotypes were treated as single units for association and clustering because of strong linkage in the cohort. Among 398 genotyped donors of the cohort, an average of roughly 240,000 unique TCR beta nucleotide sequences were sequenced per donor, roughly 20% of them non-productive. The full study reports these points: An earlier analysis of approximately 590 of the donors showed that most TCR beta V segments appeared in productive rearrangements either about 87% or about 30% of the time, which broadly matched IMGT annotations. Because HLA typing was unavailable for some donors at each locus, only the typed subset was used in association tests. In a later analysis, HLA-associated TCR beta chains were found to be more clonally expanded and to have lower generation probabilities than equally common non-associated chains. Approximately 18 rarely observed V segments, including chromosome 9 orphons, were excluded from the earlier analysis of about 500 of the donors because counts were too low. The study gave a list of more than 150 TCR beta chains associated with cytomegalovirus. A group of highly shared sequence variants was considered likely to be a technical artifact of the sequencing pipeline. In vitro tests confirmed that a few of the cytomegalovirus-associated TCR beta chains recognize cytomegalovirus antigens. When HLA alleles, especially DR and DQ, strongly co-occurred, TCR associations were difficult to assign to individual alleles. V-gene and J-gene trimming of TCR beta chains was associated with a missense DCLRE1C variant in a later genetic analysis, and the association was replicated in an independent cohort. According to a later genetic analysis, donors in an Asian-associated ancestry cluster had fewer N-insertions in productive TCRs than the approximately 650-donor mean. Some IMGT-functional V segments, including TRBV6-2 and TRBV6-3, could not be told apart with the 87-base-pair reads, so those segments were excluded. According to a later analysis, most CMV-associated TCR beta chains appeared to be HLA-restricted, and the HLA associations seemed to be driven largely by CMV exposure. The classifier was reported to diagnose cytomegalovirus status with high specificity and sensitivity in both the original cohort and the validation cohort. The authors suggested that the approach could potentially be extended to other disease states and immunological phenotypes. In a later analysis, the rate of TCR association differed among HLA loci, with DRB1 alleles having the most associated TCRs and HLA-C alleles having the fewest. In this cohort, only TCR beta chains were sequenced, and detectable features were limited by the absence of alpha or paired-chain data. A later analysis reported that several top co-occurrence clusters appeared linked to parvovirus B19, influenza, CMV and Epstein-Barr virus. Linkage disequilibrium might explain the correlated functional status among segregating V segments, but an unknown experimental factor could not be excluded. Immune exposure information for the cohort was limited to CMV serostatus. A further reported finding was that TCR beta sequences accurately predicted the HLA-A and HLA-B alleles for most subjects in the first cohort. Specific HLA alleles were associated with some 15,000 TCR beta sequences at a false discovery rate of 0.05 in a later analysis. Most TCR sequences were seen in very few donors, while some public TCRs were found in many individuals. Presence/absence analyses assumed roughly uniform sequencing depth across donors, an assumption that may not hold.

CDR1 and CDR2 are read off the germline V gene as SNHLY and FYNNEI. Compared with germline, V lacks 7 bases and J lacks 10 bases; bases without a gene match: 9. The cysteine opens and the phenylalanine closes a CDR3 of 12 amino acids. Left in the record is the CDR3 DNA by itself, 36 bases read in frame from the first base. Of note for this clone: This clone's antigen is unknown. Qualities for individual bases were not recorded, and no much larger clone is one base off.

The library was built by means of the immunoSEQ multiplex PCR assay. A mixture of 60 forward primers for TCR Vbeta segments and 13 reverse primers for TCR Jbeta segments was used in the multiplex PCR. The CDR3 region of rearranged TCR beta genes was amplified from genomic DNA by a multiplex PCR assay. The Illumina HiSeq System was used to sequence the amplified TCR beta libraries as 87-base-pair reads. In the authors' own workflow: Across the 500 to 700 repertoires, a later analysis counted around 80 million unique TCR beta chains, approximately 10 million of which were shared by at least two donors. A nearest-neighbor algorithm error-corrected the raw reads and collapsed the reads into unique sequences, merging closely related sequences to remove PCR and sequencing errors. CDR3 sequences were aligned to IMGT reference sequences to assign V, D and J gene segments. For a sequence to be retained, a match of at least six nucleotides to both a V gene segment and a J gene segment was required. A rearrangement counted as productive if the CDR3 had no stop codons and remained in frame with V and J, and every other rearrangement counted as non-productive. Following IMGT convention, CDR3 was defined as the stretch from the second conserved V-encoded cysteine up to the conserved J-encoded phenylalanine. The earlier analysis of 500 to 650 of the donors excluded any sequence lacking an unambiguous match to a single V gene segment. An earlier analysis of a few hundred of the donors classified V segments as functional when productive rearrangements were above 56.7% and as segregating when the standard deviation between donors was above 5%. To diagnose cytomegalovirus status from the catalog of TCR beta chain sequences, a statistical classification framework was built. In a later analysis, TCR nucleotide sequences were compared against IMGT/GENE-DB human TR gene sequences so that V and J genes could be assigned. Using the TCRdist pipeline, a later analysis assigned CDR3 sequences along with most-parsimonious VDJ recombination scenarios. In a later analysis, each TCR beta chain was defined by its CDR3 amino acid sequence together with its V-gene family, and reads without a unique V-gene family were excluded. A later analysis removed roughly 590 highly shared, low-generation-probability nucleotide sequences to deal with suspected cross-contamination and a sequencing artifact. In a later analysis, a clonal expansion index for each public chain was calculated from normalized within-repertoire ranks of inferred template counts. A later analysis computed generation probabilities with a VDJ recombination model fitted to out-of-frame rearrangements, and checked the results against IGoR. In a later analysis, hypergeometric tests were used to score TCR-TCR, TCR-HLA and TCR-CMV co-occurrence, with a repertoire-size bias correction applied to TCR pairs. To estimate false discovery rates, a later analysis permuted the HLA or CMV assignments 20 times. In a later analysis, co-occurring TCRs were grouped with DBSCAN, and TCRdist sequence similarity was added when clustering was performed within HLA-allele-positive subsets. For co-occurrence clustering, repertoires with fewer than 30,000 or more than 120,000 public chains were excluded, along with 4 to 6 repertoires with anomalous nucleotide sharing. TCRdb limited this immuneACCESS table to in-frame rearrangements with V and J called. A share of clones is missing; checked studies link under half to unresolved V genes, and the rest is unexplained. That table furnishes V, J and clone size, whereas the DNA furnished D and trimming. Across this sample there are about 130,000 clones, with around 85% seen only once. Around 1.7% of the sample rests with the top ten.

The cohort comprised hundreds of healthy bone marrow donors. At the time of sampling, all cohort members were nominally healthy, though unrecorded immune exposures were likely present. The donor tested CMV seronegative and was one of the 352 seronegative cohort members. A peripheral blood sample was collected from each donor, and TCR beta sequencing was performed on peripheral blood mononuclear cells. Genomic DNA extraction from the blood cell samples was performed with the Qiagen DNeasy Blood Extraction Kit. What was sequenced was PBMCs. This sequence originates from a boy aged 5-17 years in good health and CMV-seronegative. This chain joins TRBV2 to TRBJ1-2, with 7 bases in between that match TRBD1. The CDR3 here reads CASTWGDRDYTF. The DNA sequence is TGTGCCAGCACCTGGGGTGACAGGGACTACACCTTC. Beyond the CDR3, the reference TRBV2 and TRBJ1-2 genes provide the residues; the full variable domain reads: EPEVTQTPSHQVTQMGQEVILRCVPISNHLYFYWYRQILGQKVEFLVSFYNNEISEKSEIFDDQFSVERPDGSNFTLKIRSTKLEDSAMYFCASTWGDRDYTFGSGTRLTVV.